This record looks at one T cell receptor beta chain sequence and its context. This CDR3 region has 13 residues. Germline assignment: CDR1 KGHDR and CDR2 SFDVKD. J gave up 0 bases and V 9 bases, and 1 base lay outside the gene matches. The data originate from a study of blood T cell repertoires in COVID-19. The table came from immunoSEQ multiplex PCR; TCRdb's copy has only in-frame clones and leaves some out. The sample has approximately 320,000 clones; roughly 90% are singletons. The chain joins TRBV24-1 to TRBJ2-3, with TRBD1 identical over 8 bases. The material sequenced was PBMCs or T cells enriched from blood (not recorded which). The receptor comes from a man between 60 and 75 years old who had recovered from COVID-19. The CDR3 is CATGQGSTDTQYF. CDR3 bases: TGTGCCACCGGACAGGGAAGCACAGATACGCAGTATTTT.